The rows below give T cell receptor beta chains drawn from one sample of a study of vaccination and CD4 T cells after COVID-19. TCRdb re-derived calls from the PCR reads in MiXCR, one entry per CDR3 protein. The data contain approximately 15,000 distinct CDR3 sequences, around 53% of them singletons. These receptors are not linked to any known antigen. Sequencing input: CD4+ T cells from blood, cultured in vitro. The receptors were gathered from a human donor who had recovered from COVID-19. The conserved cysteine and the conserved F or W are not part of the CDR3 here. Each record gives: CDR3 protein, J gene, V gene.

cdr3_aa: SAALQGVAEAF; j_call: TRBJ1-1; v_call: TRBV20-1
cdr3_aa: ASSNRQGRSETQY; j_call: TRBJ2-5; v_call: TRBV7-2
cdr3_aa: ASSFKRGHTEAF; j_call: TRBJ1-1; v_call: TRBV5-1
cdr3_aa: ASSPRTGNRLEQY; j_call: TRBJ2-7; v_call: TRBV19
cdr3_aa: ASSQTGQGNSPLH; j_call: TRBJ1-6; v_call: TRBV6-4
cdr3_aa: ASSLTPQNYIFYEQY; j_call: TRBJ2-7; v_call: TRBV7-2
cdr3_aa: ASSGGIFYNEQF; j_call: TRBJ2-1; v_call: TRBV10-2
cdr3_aa: ASSLGLEQGAF; j_call: TRBJ1-1; v_call: TRBV5-8
cdr3_aa: ASSLSGGVQPQH; j_call: TRBJ1-5; v_call: TRBV27
cdr3_aa: ASSPQGGLAKNIQY; j_call: TRBJ2-4; v_call: TRBV6-1
cdr3_aa: SASRLGSADTQY; j_call: TRBJ2-3; v_call: TRBV20-1
cdr3_aa: SARRGAKNIQY; j_call: TRBJ2-4; v_call: TRBV20-1
cdr3_aa: ASSFSGADNSPLH; j_call: TRBJ1-6; v_call: TRBV12-3/TRBV12-4
cdr3_aa: ASSFFTGAVTGELF; j_call: TRBJ2-2; v_call: TRBV7-2
cdr3_aa: ASSTQQGGYT; j_call: TRBJ1-2; v_call: TRBV11-3
cdr3_aa: SARDRRQGNGYT; j_call: TRBJ1-2; v_call: TRBV20-1
cdr3_aa: ASSFLVGTYEQY; j_call: TRBJ2-7; v_call: TRBV5-8
cdr3_aa: SARARVNTEAF; j_call: TRBJ1-1; v_call: TRBV20-1
cdr3_aa: ASSYAGNGYT; j_call: TRBJ1-2; v_call: TRBV6-2/TRBV6-3
cdr3_aa: ASSLGLSGNTIY; j_call: TRBJ1-3; v_call: TRBV7-2
cdr3_aa: SAAELGPRAGNEQF; j_call: TRBJ2-1; v_call: TRBV20-1
cdr3_aa: ASSLSSVFEPQH; j_call: TRBJ1-5; v_call: TRBV7-8
cdr3_aa: ASSHSRGRTEAF; j_call: TRBJ1-1; v_call: TRBV27
cdr3_aa: ASSLNRVRDTQY; j_call: TRBJ2-3; v_call: TRBV27
cdr3_aa: SARGGQQNTGELF; j_call: TRBJ2-2; v_call: TRBV20-1
cdr3_aa: SAREIKPGTSNTEAF; j_call: TRBJ1-1; v_call: TRBV20-1
cdr3_aa: ASSIGGGINTGELF; j_call: TRBJ2-2; v_call: TRBV7-9
cdr3_aa: ASSLAYRQGALF; j_call: TRBJ2-1; v_call: TRBV7-8
cdr3_aa: ASSLRAGPRGTEAF; j_call: TRBJ1-1; v_call: TRBV27
cdr3_aa: ASRLRWWGQWNTGELF; j_call: TRBJ2-2; v_call: TRBV27
cdr3_aa: ASTHGGGTDTQY; j_call: TRBJ2-3; v_call: TRBV19
cdr3_aa: ASSYVSSNQPQH; j_call: TRBJ1-5; v_call: TRBV6-2/TRBV6-3
cdr3_aa: ASTHPASGEDTIY; j_call: TRBJ1-3; v_call: TRBV6-1
cdr3_aa: ASSAGTVAYEQY; j_call: TRBJ2-7; v_call: TRBV7-2
cdr3_aa: ASSLARDGEAF; j_call: TRBJ1-1; v_call: TRBV7-9
cdr3_aa: ASSYGHRGLNTEAF; j_call: TRBJ1-1; v_call: TRBV6-2/TRBV6-3
cdr3_aa: AWATRGSGRLLPYEQY; j_call: TRBJ2-7; v_call: TRBV30
cdr3_aa: AWSVFGGLGYT; j_call: TRBJ1-2; v_call: TRBV30
cdr3_aa: DSRDSGSSYEQY; j_call: TRBJ2-7; v_call: TRBV6-1
cdr3_aa: ASSIRGQGDGYT; j_call: TRBJ1-2; v_call: TRBV19
cdr3_aa: ASSLGTGAYEQY; j_call: TRBJ2-7; v_call: TRBV7-6
cdr3_aa: SATGSNTEAF; j_call: TRBJ1-1; v_call: TRBV20-1
cdr3_aa: ASSYSIPPYEQY; j_call: TRBJ2-7; v_call: TRBV6-2/TRBV6-3
cdr3_aa: ASSPFQETQY; j_call: TRBJ2-5; v_call: TRBV27
cdr3_aa: ASSVEQGVDYGYT; j_call: TRBJ1-2; v_call: TRBV9
cdr3_aa: ASTRGLAGTGELF; j_call: TRBJ2-2; v_call: TRBV19
cdr3_aa: SARGEVGDLTHRDTQY; j_call: TRBJ2-3; v_call: TRBV20-1
cdr3_aa: ATSWGGTGWMNTEAF; j_call: TRBJ1-1; v_call: TRBV15
cdr3_aa: ASRGGQGQPQH; j_call: TRBJ1-5; v_call: TRBV6-2/TRBV6-3
cdr3_aa: ASSLSTGQGYGYT; j_call: TRBJ1-2; v_call: TRBV7-2
cdr3_aa: SARDRGLVDTGELF; j_call: TRBJ2-2; v_call: TRBV20-1
cdr3_aa: ASSQTPDTEAF; j_call: TRBJ1-1; v_call: TRBV5-1
cdr3_aa: ASSITGGRLEQY; j_call: TRBJ2-7; v_call: TRBV19
cdr3_aa: ASSFIPLAGGYETQY; j_call: TRBJ2-5; v_call: TRBV27
cdr3_aa: ASSLAGVTGELF; j_call: TRBJ2-2; v_call: TRBV7-9
cdr3_aa: AWKGGDFSNQPQH; j_call: TRBJ1-5; v_call: TRBV30
cdr3_aa: ASSLSGDDTQY; j_call: TRBJ2-3; v_call: TRBV11-3
cdr3_aa: SVEGQGALHTEAF; j_call: TRBJ1-1; v_call: TRBV29-1
cdr3_aa: ASSMAYSYEQY; j_call: TRBJ2-7; v_call: TRBV19